These 18 T cell receptor beta chains were sequenced from one sample in a study of cytotoxic CD8 clonotypes in ibrutinib-treated CLL. Assay used: immunoSEQ multiplex PCR; TCRdb lists only in-frame clones, some missing. Here the sample spans tens of thousands of clones, around 75% being singletons. Specimen: PBMCs, collected before ibrutinib treatment. All receptors derive from a human donor with chronic lymphocytic leukemia.

The CDR3 sequence: CASSLTSGASTDTQYF. Written as DNA, the CDR3 is TGCGCCAGCAGCCTCACTAGCGGGGCTAGCACAGATACGCAGTATTTT. The V and J genes are TRBV5-1 and TRBJ2-3, with TRBD2 matching 10 bases. This CDR3 is built from 16 residues. V shed 4 bases and J 0 bases; nucleotides not matched to a gene: 5. Germline V lookup: CDR1 SGHRS, CDR2 YFSETQ. Combining the CDR3 with reference TRBV5-1 and TRBJ2-3 gives the whole variable domain KAGVTQTPRYLIKTRGQQVTLSCSPISGHRSVSWYQQTPGQGLQFLFEYFSETQRNKGNFPGRFSGRQFSNSRSEMNVSTLELGDSALYLCASSLTSGASTDTQYFGPGTRLTVL.

There are a few counts of this clone. This chain links TRBV25-1 with TRBJ1-5; D is unresolved. This CDR3 is 18 amino acids long. V shed 2 bases and J shed 4 bases, with 21 bases lying between them. Germline V gives CDR1 MGHDK, CDR2 SYGVNS. CDR3 DNA: TGTGCCAGCAGTGAAACCCAGGCCGACGCGTATGGGAATCAGCCCCAGCATTTT. Its translation: CASSETQADAYGNQPQHF.

The chain uses TRBV7-3 and TRBJ2-3, with D possibly being TRBD2 (5 bases). The CDR3 is made up of 15 amino acids. Germline V gene sequence: CDR1 SGHTA, CDR2 FQGTGA. Trimming pared 6 bases from V and 2 bases from J, leaving 15 bases between. The CDR3 DNA reads as TGTGCCAGCAGGTTTGGTTCGACTATCACAGATACGCAGTATTTT. As protein: CASRFGSTITDTQYF.

The chain recombines TRBV11-3 with TRBJ2-4; 12 positions agree with TRBD1. The CDR3 has 14 residues. Germline V gene lookup returns CDR1 SGHNT and CDR2 YENEEA. Unmatched junction bases numbered 3, after V lost 4 bases and J lost 8 bases. The CDR3 DNA follows: TGTGCCAGCAGCTCGGGACAGGGGGCAGACATTCAGTACTTC. It specifies CASSSGQGADIQYF.

V gene TRBV2 combines with J gene TRBJ2-3; TRBD2 is a possible D gene (6 bases). The CDR3 is made up of 13 amino acids. The ends were cut back, 9 bases at V and 6 bases at J, with 16 bases in the middle. Germline CDR1 SNHLY, CDR2 FYNNEI. The CDR3 nucleotides are TGTGCCAGTTCCGGAAGGCGGGGTGATACGCAGTATTTT. Translating it yields CASSGRRGDTQYF.

The chain has TRBV28 and TRBJ2-7; no firm D call. CDR3 size: 15 residues. V dropped 5 bases and J dropped 0 bases, with 14 bases sitting between them. Germline values: CDR1 MDHEN, CDR2 SYDVKM. CDR3 sequence reads: CASSGPSTGSYEQYF. CDR3 nucleotide sequence: TGTGCCAGCAGTGGACCGTCGACCGGCTCCTACGAGCAGTACTTC.

V usage is TRBV30 and J usage is TRBJ1-2; perhaps TRBD1 as D (6 bases). The length of the CDR3 is 15 residues. CDR1 and CDR2 from the germline V gene are GTSNPN and SVGIG (reference sequence). V lost 0 bases to trimming and J lost 5 bases, with 16 bases between them. CDR3 sequence: CAWSVLAGEGYGYTF. In DNA, the CDR3 is TGTGCCTGGAGTGTCTTGGCAGGGGAGGGATATGGCTACACCTTC.

Only one count was recorded for this clone. The chain recombines TRBV7-3 with TRBJ2-5, with TRBD1 identical over 7 bases. The germline gives CDR1 SGHTA, CDR2 FQGTGA. CDR3 length equals 15 residues. After removal of 1 base from V and 4 bases from J, the junction contained 6 bases not matched to a gene. The CDR3 DNA is TGTGCCAGCAGCTTAAGGGGACAGTCGTCAGAGACCCAGTACTTC. This translates into CASSLRGQSSETQYF.

Only a few counts were recorded for this clone. The rearrangement joins TRBV4-1 to TRBJ1-1; unclear D gene. The germline gives CDR1 MGHRA, CDR2 YSYEKL. The V end was cut by 0 bases, the J end by 6 bases, with 11 bases between. This CDR3 has 14 amino acids. This CDR3 reads CASSQDRLSAEAFF. For the CDR3, the DNA is TGCGCCAGCAGCCAAGATAGGTTGAGCGCTGAAGCTTTCTTT.

The chain carries TRBV7-9 and TRBJ1-1; D unresolved. The CDR3 is 14 residues long. Germline CDR1 and CDR2: SEHNR and FQNEAQ (reference sequence). V was trimmed by 1 base and J by 1 base, leaving 7 bases between them. The chain's CDR3 is CASSLGGSNTEAFF. Here the CDR3 DNA reads TGTGCCAGCAGCTTAGGTGGGTCGAACACTGAAGCTTTCTTT.

This clone was picked up a small number of times. This chain connects TRBV7-9 to TRBJ2-7, with D maybe TRBD2 (6 bases). Germline CDR1 reads SEHNR; CDR2 reads FQNEAQ (reference sequence). The CDR3 runs to 13 residues. With 6 bases removed from V and 6 bases from J, the gap between germline ends came to 15 bases. The CDR3 coding sequence is TGTGCCAGCAGTGTGGGAGGCCAGGGCGAGCAGTACTTC. Amino acids: CASSVGGQGEQYF.

The V call is TRBV5-1, the J call TRBJ2-3; 8 bases map to TRBD1. The CDR3 has 14 amino acids. Germline V lookup: CDR1 SGHRS, CDR2 YFSETQ. V lost 4 bases, J lost 4 bases, and 5 bases stayed unmatched. The CDR3 DNA sequence: TGCGCCAGCAGCCGGCAGGGGGCAGCAGATACGCAGTATTTT. Translation gives CASSRQGAADTQYF. Full variable domain (missing parts from reference TRBV5-1 and TRBJ2-3): KAGVTQTPRYLIKTRGQQVTLSCSPISGHRSVSWYQQTPGQGLQFLFEYFSETQRNKGNFPGRFSGRQFSNSRSEMNVSTLELGDSALYLCASSRQGAADTQYFGPGTRLTVL.

The chain carries TRBV5-4 and TRBJ2-4; 12 nucleotides match TRBD2. From germline, CDR1 is SGHNT and CDR2 YYREEE (reference sequence). V lost 3 bases to trimming and J lost 9 bases; unmatched junction nucleotides: 7. The CDR3 length is 15 residues. The CDR3 spells CASSSRLAGDGIQYF. As DNA, the CDR3 is TGTGCCAGCAGCTCAAGACTAGCGGGAGATGGCATTCAGTACTTC. Combining the CDR3 with reference TRBV5-4 and TRBJ2-4 gives the whole variable domain ETGVTQSPTHLIKTRGQQVTLRCSSQSGHNTVSWYQQALGQGPQFIFQYYREEENGRGNFPPRFSGLQFPNYSSELNVNALELDDSALYLCASSSRLAGDGIQYFGAGTRLSVL.

The chain carries TRBV5-1 and TRBJ2-7; the match to TRBD1 covers 7 bases. The CDR3 extends over 15 amino acids. The germline V gene encodes CDR1 SGHRS and CDR2 YFSETQ. The J segment lost 6 bases and the V segment lost 4 bases, leaving 13 bases of the junction unmatched. As DNA, the CDR3 is TGCGCCAGCAGCCTGTACCTGACAGGGTACGGCGAGCAGTACTTC. This encodes CASSLYLTGYGEQYF. Filled out from reference TRBV5-1 and TRBJ2-7, the complete variable domain reads KAGVTQTPRYLIKTRGQQVTLSCSPISGHRSVSWYQQTPGQGLQFLFEYFSETQRNKGNFPGRFSGRQFSNSRSEMNVSTLELGDSALYLCASSLYLTGYGEQYFGPGTRLTVT.

The chain is built from TRBV6-6 and TRBJ2-7, with 7 bases lining up with TRBD1. After removal of 4 bases from V and 5 bases from J, the junction contained 5 bases not matched to a gene. Germline CDR1 MNHNY, CDR2 SVGAGI (reference sequence). The CDR3 runs 13 residues. The CDR3 spells CASSLQGFHEQYF. The CDR3 DNA reads as TGTGCCAGCAGTTTACAGGGGTTCCACGAGCAGTACTTC.

The chain couples TRBV27 to TRBJ2-1; perhaps TRBD2 as D (5 bases). This CDR3 spans 16 amino acids. The germline CDR1 and CDR2 sequences are MNHEY and SMNVEV (reference sequence). The V and J ends lost 5 bases and 0 bases respectively, with 14 bases between them. CDR3 residues: CASSPRTGSSYNEQFF. The CDR3 DNA reads TGTGCCAGCAGTCCCCGGACTGGAAGCTCCTACAATGAGCAGTTCTTC.

The genes are TRBV6-6 and TRBJ2-2; 8 bases line up with TRBD1. Germline V gene lookup returns CDR1 MNHNY and CDR2 SVGAGI (reference sequence). There are 14 residues in the CDR3. After removal of 6 bases from V and 4 bases from J, the junction contained 4 bases not matched to a gene. CDR3 residues: CASRLTGGTGELFF. The DNA for the CDR3 is TGTGCCAGCAGGTTAACAGGGGGCACCGGGGAGCTGTTTTTT.

This sequence joins TRBV30 and TRBJ1-5; no firm D call. In germline, CDR1 is GTSNPN, CDR2 SVGIG (reference sequence). Trimming cost V 5 bases and J 0 bases, with 14 bases left between them. This CDR3 spans 15 amino acids. CDR3 DNA sequence: TGTGCCTGGGCTTCAATGAAGGGTAGCAATCAGCCCCAGCATTTT. Its protein product is CAWASMKGSNQPQHF.